There are a few counts of the clone carrying this TCR beta chain. Its target is not known. The sample originates from a study of early T cells in non-severe SARS-CoV-2 infection. Overall study context: Chains from this unsorted whole-blood bulk RNA could not be paired.

Individually, cDNA molecules had unique molecular identifiers attached to them. TCRdb recomputed calls from the 5' RACE reads with MiXCR, one row per CDR3 protein. The sample yields roughly 29,000 distinct CDR3 sequences, about 6% seen once. Trimming removed 4 bases from V and 5 bases from J, with 17 bases in between. The CDR3 length is 15 residues. The germline CDR1 and CDR2 sequences are KGHSH and LQKENI. Study results and caveats: Private and CD4 specificities were missed by VDJdb matching, which favored anti-spike CD8 responses.

This chain connects TRBV18 to TRBJ1-1; D ambiguous. The receptor was derived from an adult who was a healthcare worker with PCR-confirmed SARS-CoV-2 infection or an uninfected control (not recorded which). Material: whole blood. CDR3 amino acids: CASSLLPVVDTEAFF. CDR3 DNA sequence: TGTGCCAGCTCACTCCTGCCGGTCGTAGATACTGAAGCTTTCTTT.